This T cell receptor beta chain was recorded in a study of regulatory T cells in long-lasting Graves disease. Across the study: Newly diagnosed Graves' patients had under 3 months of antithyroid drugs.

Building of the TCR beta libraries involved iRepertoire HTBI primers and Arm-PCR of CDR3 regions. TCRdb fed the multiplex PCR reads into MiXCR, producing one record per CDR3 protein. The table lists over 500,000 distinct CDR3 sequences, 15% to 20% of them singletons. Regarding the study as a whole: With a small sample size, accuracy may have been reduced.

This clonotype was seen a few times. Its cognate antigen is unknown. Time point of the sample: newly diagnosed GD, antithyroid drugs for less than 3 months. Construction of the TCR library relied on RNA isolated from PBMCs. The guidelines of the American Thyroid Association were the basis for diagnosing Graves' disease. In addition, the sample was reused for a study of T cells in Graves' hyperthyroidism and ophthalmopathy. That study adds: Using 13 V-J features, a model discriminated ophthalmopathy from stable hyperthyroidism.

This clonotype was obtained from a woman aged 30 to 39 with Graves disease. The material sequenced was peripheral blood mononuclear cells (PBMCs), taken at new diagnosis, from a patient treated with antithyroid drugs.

The CDR3: CASSRGTSGAYEQYF. CDR3 DNA: TGTGCCAGCAGTAGAGGGACTAGCGGGGCCTACGAGCAGTACTTC. V usage is TRBV6-1 and J usage is TRBJ2-7; 13 bases align to TRBD2. The CDR3 length is 15 residues. V lost 5 bases and J lost 2; bases outside the gene matches: 3. In germline, CDR1 is MNHNS, CDR2 SASEGT.